The clone carrying this TCR beta chain was observed at least ten times. Germline V gene lookup returns CDR1 SGHTA and CDR2 FQGTGA. After removal of 3 bases from V and 6 bases from J, the junction contained 5 bases not matched to a gene. This CDR3 region has 14 residues. These data are taken from a study of regulatory T cells in long-lasting Graves disease. Time point indicated: newly diagnosed GD, antithyroid drugs for less than 3 months. Preparation of the TCR library used RNA extracted from PBMCs. Building the TCR beta libraries relied on iRepertoire HTBI primers, and CDR3 regions underwent Arm-PCR. MiXCR, applied by TCRdb to the multiplex PCR reads, yields one record per CDR3 protein. The sample consists of 500,000 to 700,000 distinct CDR3 sequences, 15% to 20% of them appearing once. The same data also contributed to another study, on T cells in Graves' hyperthyroidism and ophthalmopathy.

The receptor was isolated from a woman between 25 and 40 years old with Graves disease. Sample: peripheral blood mononuclear cells (PBMCs), taken at new diagnosis, from a patient treated with antithyroid drugs. The V gene is TRBV7-3, the J gene TRBJ2-1; 7 bases align to TRBD2. CDR3 in amino acids: CASSLSGAFNEQFF. CDR3 DNA sequence: TGTGCCAGCAGCTTGAGCGGGGCTTTCAATGAGCAGTTCTTC.